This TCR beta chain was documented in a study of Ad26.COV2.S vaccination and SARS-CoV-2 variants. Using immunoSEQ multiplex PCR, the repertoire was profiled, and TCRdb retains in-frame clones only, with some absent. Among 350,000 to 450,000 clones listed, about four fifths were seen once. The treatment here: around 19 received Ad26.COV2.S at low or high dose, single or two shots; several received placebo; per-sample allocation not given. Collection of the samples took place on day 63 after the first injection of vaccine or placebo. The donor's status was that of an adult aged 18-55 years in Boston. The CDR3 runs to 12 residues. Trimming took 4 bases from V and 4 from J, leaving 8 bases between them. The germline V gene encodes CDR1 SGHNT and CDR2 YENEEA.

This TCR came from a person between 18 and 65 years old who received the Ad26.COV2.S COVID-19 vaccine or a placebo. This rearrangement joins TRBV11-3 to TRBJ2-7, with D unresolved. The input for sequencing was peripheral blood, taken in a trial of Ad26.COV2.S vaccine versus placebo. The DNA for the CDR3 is TGTGCCAGCAGCTCTGACGGGTACGAGCAGTACTTC. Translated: CASSSDGYEQYF.